A single sample is the source of the 4 T cell receptor beta chains below, sequenced in a study of read filtering for tumor transcriptome and immune sequencing. From roughly 390 ng of RNA, a library with molecular barcoded alpha/delta and beta/gamma adaptors was made. MiXCR was run by TCRdb on the reads, yielding one entry per CDR3 protein. The sample holds about 86,000 distinct CDR3 sequences, 9% to 15% seen once. Sequences were obtained from a population of CD138-negative cells sorted from bone marrow. The source of these receptors is a donor over 35 with multiple myeloma.

This clonotype has only a few counts. CDR3 sequence reads: CASSPPAGVTGELFF. The CDR3 region has the DNA TGTGCCAGCAGCCCCCCGGCAGGGGTCACCGGGGAGCTGTTTTTT. The J gene is TRBJ2-2, the V gene TRBV28; a weak D match, TRBD1 (6 bases). Trimming removed 6 bases from V and 4 bases from J, with 15 bases in between. Germline V gene data show CDR1 as MDHEN and CDR2 as SYDVKM. The CDR3 runs to 15 residues. The full variable domain, rest sourced from reference TRBV28 and TRBJ2-2, is DVKVTQSSRYLVKRTGEKVFLECVQDMDHENMFWYRQDPGLGLRLIYFSYDVKMKEKGDIPEGYSVSREKKERFSLILESASTNQTSMYLCASSPPAGVTGELFFGEGSRLTVL.

A note on this clonotype: Since a much larger clone is just one base distant, this may be a read error. This rearrangement joins TRBV5-1 to TRBJ2-5, with 9 bases identical to TRBD2. CDR1 is SGHRS and CDR2 is YFSETQ in the germline V gene. Unmatched junction bases numbered 7, after V lost 0 bases and J lost 4 bases. The CDR3 runs to 16 residues. The CDR3 DNA sequence: TGCGCCAGCAGCTTGGATCCTAGCGGGACTGGAGAGACCCAGTACTTC. Translating it yields CASSLDPSGTGETQYF.

The chain recombines TRBV20-1 with TRBJ2-1, with TRBD2 matching 7 bases. V lost 2 bases to trimming and J lost 4 bases; unmatched junction nucleotides: 5. Germline V gives CDR1 DFQATT, CDR2 SNEGSKA (reference sequence). This CDR3 comprises 14 residues. CDR3 nucleotides: TGCAGTGCTAGACCGCTAGCGGAGTACAATGAGCAGTTCTTC. Translated: CSARPLAEYNEQFF.

This clonotype was seen repeatedly, ten times or more. The chain carries TRBV27 and TRBJ2-3; D possibly matches TRBD1 or TRBD2 (5 bases each). The V and J ends lost 6 bases and 1 base respectively, with 11 bases between them. Germline values: CDR1 MNHEY, CDR2 SMNVEV (reference sequence). The CDR3 length is 14 residues. CDR3 region: CASRGTYRTDTQYF. CDR3 DNA sequence: TGTGCCAGCAGGGGGACCTACCGCACAGATACGCAGTATTTT.